Listed below are T cell receptor beta chains from one sample, sequenced in a study of T-cell memory formation after mild COVID-19. TCRdb re-called the 5' RACE reads with MiXCR, one entry per CDR3 protein. Among more than 110,000 distinct CDR3 sequences listed, more than 13% were seen once. The sequenced sample consisted of PBMCs or a T cell subset sorted from them (not recorded which). These receptors were collected from an adult woman who had mild COVID-19 (a few samples of this study predate the infection). Cell type and time point are not known. Both conserved end residues are part of each CDR3. Fields, in order: J gene, V gene, CDR3 protein.

j_gene: TRBJ1-1; v_gene: TRBV3-1; CDR3aa: CASSPDGGKTEAFF
j_gene: TRBJ2-1; v_gene: TRBV19; CDR3aa: CASSLDRGRLNEQFF
j_gene: TRBJ1-2; v_gene: TRBV12-3/TRBV12-4; CDR3aa: CASSGDRGYGYTF
j_gene: TRBJ2-2; v_gene: TRBV15; CDR3aa: CATSRDVEVLASGGTGELFF
j_gene: TRBJ2-7; v_gene: TRBV27; CDR3aa: CASSPTASYEQYF
j_gene: TRBJ2-1; v_gene: TRBV24-1; CDR3aa: CATSDWGTSSSYNEQFF
j_gene: TRBJ2-1; v_gene: TRBV29-1; CDR3aa: CSVEDQSEGTSGSYEQFF
j_gene: TRBJ2-5; v_gene: TRBV7-3; CDR3aa: CASSLAGGPGETQYF
j_gene: TRBJ2-2; v_gene: TRBV7-6; CDR3aa: CASSLKGQYTGELFF
j_gene: TRBJ2-5; v_gene: TRBV7-6; CDR3aa: CASSPTSGRPQETQYF
j_gene: TRBJ2-7; v_gene: TRBV19; CDR3aa: CASSISGSAYEQYF
j_gene: TRBJ2-1; v_gene: TRBV18; CDR3aa: CASSPPPGNNEQFF
j_gene: TRBJ2-1; v_gene: TRBV2; CDR3aa: CASSEFGTGLGNEQFF
j_gene: TRBJ2-1; v_gene: TRBV11-3; CDR3aa: CASSQYEAGGYNEQFF
j_gene: TRBJ2-1; v_gene: TRBV4-1; CDR3aa: CASSQEPADTYNEQFF
j_gene: TRBJ1-1; v_gene: TRBV7-9; CDR3aa: CASSSSTEAFF
j_gene: TRBJ1-1; v_gene: TRBV20-1; CDR3aa: CSARDYLNTEAFF
j_gene: TRBJ2-7; v_gene: TRBV15; CDR3aa: CATSQRGVYEQYF
j_gene: TRBJ2-7; v_gene: TRBV5-6; CDR3aa: CASSADRVREQYF
j_gene: TRBJ2-1; v_gene: TRBV30; CDR3aa: CAWSVLAEQFF
j_gene: TRBJ1-2; v_gene: TRBV3-1; CDR3aa: CASSQSGGSNYGYTF
j_gene: TRBJ2-7; v_gene: TRBV6-1; CDR3aa: CASSGRGLTSYEQYF
j_gene: TRBJ2-1; v_gene: TRBV7-9; CDR3aa: CASSLAPTSGHSNEQFF
j_gene: TRBJ2-4; v_gene: TRBV20-1; CDR3aa: CSARDLALAKSIQYF
j_gene: TRBJ2-2; v_gene: TRBV7-9; CDR3aa: CASRGLNTGELFF
j_gene: TRBJ2-1; v_gene: TRBV6-4; CDR3aa: CASSGRQGADEQFF
j_gene: TRBJ2-1; v_gene: TRBV29-1; CDR3aa: CSVERETSYNEQFF
j_gene: TRBJ2-7; v_gene: TRBV10-3; CDR3aa: CAISGGASYEQYF
j_gene: TRBJ2-7; v_gene: TRBV4-1; CDR3aa: CASSGTGSDEQYF
j_gene: TRBJ2-1; v_gene: TRBV20-1; CDR3aa: CSAPSSSGGTYNEQFF
j_gene: TRBJ2-1; v_gene: TRBV12-3/TRBV12-4; CDR3aa: CASSLGAGGLNEQFF
j_gene: TRBJ1-4; v_gene: TRBV5-6; CDR3aa: CASSLATNEKLFF
j_gene: TRBJ2-7; v_gene: TRBV4-1; CDR3aa: CASSPYTGGTYEQYF